Presented here are 14 T cell receptor beta chains from one specimen sequenced in a study of T cell responses to AZD1222 COVID-19 vaccine. Clones were read by immunoSEQ multiplex PCR, and TCRdb kept only the in-frame ones, dropping some. The sample includes 100,000 or so clones, about 88% of them seen just once. Sequenced material: peripheral blood, taken 28 days after the second AZD1222 dose. The receptors stem from an adult who received the AZD1222 COVID-19 vaccine.

The chain uses TRBV6-5 and TRBJ2-7; 8 bases fit TRBD2. Germline V gene data show CDR1 as MNHEY and CDR2 as SVGAGI. V lost 8 bases to trimming and J lost 0 bases; unmatched junction nucleotides: 9. CDR3 size: 15 residues. The CDR3 here is CASSLLAASSYEQYF. The CDR3 DNA reads TGTGCCAGCTCCCTACTAGCGGCTAGCTCCTACGAGCAGTACTTC.

The chain carries TRBV27 and TRBJ2-1, with 9 bases fitting TRBD2. With 5 bases clipped from V and 0 bases from J, the junction kept 23 bases outside the gene matches. Looked up from germline, CDR1 is MNHEY and CDR2 is SMNVEV (reference sequence). The CDR3 runs 22 residues. CDR3 in amino acids: CASSPRSLLAGESSSSYNEQFF. CDR3 DNA sequence: TGTGCCAGCAGTCCCCGGAGCCTTTTAGCGGGAGAGAGTTCGAGCTCCTACAATGAGCAGTTCTTC.

The chain uses TRBV28 and TRBJ1-2, with TRBD1 as a possible D gene (5 bases). Trimming took off 2 bases at V and 0 bases at J, with 22 bases between the two ends. CDR3 length: 19 amino acids. Germline assignment: CDR1 MDHEN and CDR2 SYDVKM. Written as DNA, the CDR3 is TGTGCCAGCAGTTTAAACCACGGGATCAGGGCAAAAGCTAACTATGGCTACACCTTC. Protein: CASSLNHGIRAKANYGYTF.

The chain couples TRBV19 to TRBJ2-1; D is perhaps TRBD2 (6 bases). The length of the CDR3 is 16 residues. Between the trimmed V and J ends, which lost 3 bases and 2 bases, there was a span of 14 bases. Germline V CDR1 and CDR2: LNHDA, SQIVND (reference sequence). CDR3 nucleotide sequence: TGTGCCAGTAGTATCAGAGGCGGGATTCCCTACAATGAGCAGTTCTTC. Its translation is CASSIRGGIPYNEQFF.

This chain links TRBV6-2 or TRBV6-3 with TRBJ2-7; TRBD2 is a possible D gene (6 bases). Between the trimmed V and J ends, which lost 2 bases and 7 bases, there was a span of 6 bases. The CDR3 sequence is 11 residues long. Germline values: CDR1 MNHEY, CDR2 SVGEGT. Here the CDR3 reads CASSYGREQYF. CDR3 sequence (DNA): TGTGCCAGCAGTTACGGGAGGGAGCAGTACTTC.

The chain recombines TRBV5-1 with TRBJ1-2; 7 positions match TRBD1. The CDR3 is made up of 15 amino acids. The germline V gene encodes CDR1 SGHRS and CDR2 YFSETQ. Trimming cost V 0 bases and J 4 bases; bases outside gene matches: 6. CDR3 loop: CASSLGGGGVYGYTF. Here the CDR3 DNA reads TGCGCCAGCAGCTTGGGTGGAGGGGGCGTCTATGGCTACACCTTC.

The J gene is TRBJ2-2, the V gene TRBV6-5, with D hard to call. Germline CDR1 MNHEY, CDR2 SVGAGI. Trimming cost V 6 bases and J 1 base, with 3 bases left between them. This CDR3 contains 12 residues. Written as DNA, the CDR3 is TGTGCCAGCAGCCTGAACACCGGGGAGCTGTTTTTT. It encodes CASSLNTGELFF.

The chain combines TRBV19 with TRBJ1-6; no reliable D call. There are 16 residues in the CDR3. Looked up from germline, CDR1 is LNHDA and CDR2 is SQIVND (reference sequence). Trimming shortened V by 6 bases and J by 0 bases, and 12 bases separated the two germline ends. This CDR3 is CASSRTQASYNSPLHF. The CDR3 nucleotides read TGTGCCAGTAGCCGAACCCAAGCCTCCTATAATTCACCCCTCCACTTT.

This chain joins TRBV6-2 or TRBV6-3 and TRBJ2-7; 9 bases are a match to TRBD1. Per the germline V gene, CDR1 is MNHEY and CDR2 is SVGEGT. Losses at the gene ends were 5 bases for V and 5 bases for J; bases not matched to a gene: 10. The CDR3 length is 15 residues. CDR3 amino acids: CASSRPWTGEDEQYF. Written as DNA, the CDR3 is TGTGCCAGCAGTCGACCCTGGACAGGGGAGGACGAGCAGTACTTC.

This clone appeared a single time. V gene TRBV12-1 combines with J gene TRBJ1-1. TRBV12-1 is designated a pseudogene. The CDR3 spans 12 residues. The CDR3, as DNA: TGTGCCAGCAGCTCGCGGGACACTGAAGCTTTCTTT. It codes for CASSSRDTEAFF.

This chain joins TRBV2 and TRBJ1-4; D is ambiguous. Germline CDR1 and CDR2: SNHLY and FYNNEI. Trimming removed 2 bases from V and 8 bases from J, with 9 bases in between. The CDR3 covers 13 residues. CDR3 nucleotide sequence: TGTGCCAGCAGTGAATATGACACCGAAAAACTGTTTTTT. Translating it yields CASSEYDTEKLFF.

V is TRBV19 and J is TRBJ2-2; D not resolved. The germline V gene has CDR1 LNHDA and CDR2 SQIVND (reference sequence). V dropped 4 bases and J dropped 8 bases, with 11 bases sitting between them. This CDR3 is built from 13 residues. In DNA, the CDR3 is TGTGCCAGTAGTAGCACGAGAGGAGGGGAGCTGTTTTTT. Residues: CASSSTRGGELFF. Looking up the rest from reference TRBV19 and TRBJ2-2 gives the full variable domain: DGGITQSPKYLFRKEGQNVTLSCEQNLNHDAMYWYRQDPGQGLRLIYYSQIVNDFQKGDIAEGYSVSREKKESFPLTVTSAQKNPTAFYLCASSSTRGGELFFGEGSRLTVL.

V gene TRBV4-3 combines with J gene TRBJ1-4; no definite D call. Per germline, CDR1 LGHNA and CDR2 YSLEER. The CDR3 runs to 16 residues. With 1 base removed from V and 4 bases from J, the gap between germline ends came to 13 bases. The CDR3, as DNA: TGCGCCAGCAGCCAAGTCCCCCCGGACGGTAATGAAAAACTGTTTTTT. Its translation is CASSQVPPDGNEKLFF.

The chain links TRBV28 to TRBJ1-4, with D possibly being TRBD1 (5 bases). Germline V gives CDR1 MDHEN, CDR2 SYDVKM. CDR3 length: 14 amino acids. V was cut by 6 bases and J by 2 bases, with 10 bases left in between. CDR3 in amino acids: CASRPGSTNEKLFF. CDR3 DNA: TGTGCCAGCAGGCCAGGGTCCACTAATGAAAAACTGTTTTTT.